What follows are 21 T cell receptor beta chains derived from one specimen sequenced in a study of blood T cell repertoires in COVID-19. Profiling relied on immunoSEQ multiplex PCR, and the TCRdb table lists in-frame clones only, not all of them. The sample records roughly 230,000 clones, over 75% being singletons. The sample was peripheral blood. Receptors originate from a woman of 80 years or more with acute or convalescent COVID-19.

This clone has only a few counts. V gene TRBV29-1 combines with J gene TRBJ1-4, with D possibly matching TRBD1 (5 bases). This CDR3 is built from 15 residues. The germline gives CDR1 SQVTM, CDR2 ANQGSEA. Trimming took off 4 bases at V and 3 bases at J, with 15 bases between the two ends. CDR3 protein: CSVGSTGGANEKLFF. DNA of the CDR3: TGCAGCGTTGGTAGTACAGGAGGGGCTAATGAAAAACTGTTTTTT.

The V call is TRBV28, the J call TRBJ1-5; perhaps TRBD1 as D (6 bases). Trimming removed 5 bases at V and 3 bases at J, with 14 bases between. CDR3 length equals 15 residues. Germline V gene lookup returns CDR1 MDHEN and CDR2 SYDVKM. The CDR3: CASSLQGAPNQPQHF. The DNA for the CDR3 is TGTGCCAGCAGTCTACAGGGCGCTCCCAATCAGCCCCAGCATTTT.

The CDR3 nucleotides are TGTGCCAGCAGTGAAGGGGTCGCAGGCTATGGCTACACCTTC. As protein: CASSEGVAGYGYTF. The chain has TRBV6-1 and TRBJ1-2; D gene unclear. The germline CDR1 and CDR2 sequences are MNHNS and SASEGT. The CDR3 totals 14 residues. V shed 1 base and J shed 4 bases, with 10 bases lying between them.

CDR3 DNA sequence: TGTGCCAGTATTTTGCAGGGGGACGGGCACACTGAAGCTTTCTTT. Amino acid sequence: CASILQGDGHTEAFF. The gene calls are TRBV19 and TRBJ1-1; 7 bases match TRBD1. CDR3 size: 15 residues. The V gene end was trimmed by 7 bases and the J gene end by 3 bases; junction bases not matched to a gene: 11. The germline gives CDR1 LNHDA, CDR2 SQIVND (reference sequence).

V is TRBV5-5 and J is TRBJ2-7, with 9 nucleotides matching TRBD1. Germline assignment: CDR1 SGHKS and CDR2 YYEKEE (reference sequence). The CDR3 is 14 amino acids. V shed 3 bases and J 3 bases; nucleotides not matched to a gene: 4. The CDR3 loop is CASSSDRGSYEQYF. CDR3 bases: TGTGCCAGCAGCTCGGACAGGGGAAGCTACGAGCAGTACTTC.

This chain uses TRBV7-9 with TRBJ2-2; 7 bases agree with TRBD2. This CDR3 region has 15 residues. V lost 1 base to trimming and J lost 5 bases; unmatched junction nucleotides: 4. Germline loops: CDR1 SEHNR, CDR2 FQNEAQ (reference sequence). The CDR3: CASSLVAGGTGELFF. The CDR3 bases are TGTGCCAGCAGCTTAGTAGCGGGTGGAACCGGGGAGCTGTTTTTT. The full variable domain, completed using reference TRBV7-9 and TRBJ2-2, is DTGVSQNPRHKITKRGQNVTFRCDPISEHNRLYWYRQTLGQGPEFLTYFQNEAQLEKSRLLSDRFSAERPKGSFSTLEIQRTEQGDSAMYLCASSLVAGGTGELFFGEGSRLTVL.

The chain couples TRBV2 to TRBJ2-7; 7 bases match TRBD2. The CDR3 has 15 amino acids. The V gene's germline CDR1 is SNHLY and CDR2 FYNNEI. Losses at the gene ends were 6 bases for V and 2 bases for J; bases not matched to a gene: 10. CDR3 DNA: TGTGCCAGCAGCCCGGGACTACCCAAGACCTACGAGCAGTACTTC. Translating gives CASSPGLPKTYEQYF.

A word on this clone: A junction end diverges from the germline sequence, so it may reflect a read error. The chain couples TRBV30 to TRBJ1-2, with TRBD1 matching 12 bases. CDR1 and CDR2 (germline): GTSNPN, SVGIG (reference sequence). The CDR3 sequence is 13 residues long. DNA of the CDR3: TGTGCCTGGAGCCTAGGGGACAGGGGGCTACACAGCTTC. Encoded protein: CAWSLGDRGLHSF.

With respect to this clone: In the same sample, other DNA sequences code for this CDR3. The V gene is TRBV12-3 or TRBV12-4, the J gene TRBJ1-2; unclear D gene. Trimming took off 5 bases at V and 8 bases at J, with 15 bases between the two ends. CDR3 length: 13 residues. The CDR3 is CASSLGRTYGYTF. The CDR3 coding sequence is TGTGCCAGCAGTCTAGGGAGGACTTACGGCTACACCTTC.

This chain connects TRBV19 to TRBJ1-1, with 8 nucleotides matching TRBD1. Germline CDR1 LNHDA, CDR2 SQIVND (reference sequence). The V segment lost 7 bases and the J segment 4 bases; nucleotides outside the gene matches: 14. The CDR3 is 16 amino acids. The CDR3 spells CASIKRDRPGGTEAFF. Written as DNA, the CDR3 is TGTGCCAGTATTAAAAGGGACAGGCCAGGGGGCACTGAAGCTTTCTTT.

The chain's CDR3 is CASSPRTGGDEKLFF. CDR3 in DNA: TGTGCCAGCTCACCTAGGACAGGGGGAGATGAAAAACTGTTTTTT. This chain connects TRBV18 to TRBJ1-4; 10 bases are shared with TRBD1. The CDR3 consists of 15 residues. Germline CDR1 is KGHSH and CDR2 is LQKENI. Trimming at V came to 3 bases and at J to 6 bases, leaving 4 bases not matched to a gene.

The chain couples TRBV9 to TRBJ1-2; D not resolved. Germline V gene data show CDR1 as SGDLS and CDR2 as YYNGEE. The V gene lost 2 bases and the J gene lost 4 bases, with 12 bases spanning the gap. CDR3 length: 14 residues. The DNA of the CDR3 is TGTGCCAGCAGCGTCCGGCCGGGTGGCTATGGCTACACCTTC. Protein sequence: CASSVRPGGYGYTF. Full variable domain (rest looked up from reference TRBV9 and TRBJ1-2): DSGVTQTPKHLITATGQRVTLRCSPRSGDLSVYWYQQSLDQGLQFLIQYYNGEERAKGNILERFSAQQFPDLHSELNLSSLELGDSALYFCASSVRPGGYGYTFGSGTRLTVV.

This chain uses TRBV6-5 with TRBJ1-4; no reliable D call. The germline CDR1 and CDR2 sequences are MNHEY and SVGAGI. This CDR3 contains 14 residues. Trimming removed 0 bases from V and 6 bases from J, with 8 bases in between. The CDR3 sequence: CASSYSRGYEKLFF. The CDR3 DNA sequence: TGTGCCAGCAGTTACTCAAGAGGGTATGAAAAACTGTTTTTT.

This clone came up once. The CDR3 loop is CAWRGDSSNQPQHF. The CDR3 region has the DNA TGTGCCTGGAGGGGGGACAGTAGCAATCAGCCCCAGCATTTT. The chain employs TRBV30 and TRBJ1-5; TRBD1 matches at 7 bases. Trimming removed 3 bases from V and 0 bases from J; junction bases left unmatched: 2. Germline-derived CDR1 and CDR2 are GTSNPN and SVGIG (reference sequence). The CDR3 has 14 residues.

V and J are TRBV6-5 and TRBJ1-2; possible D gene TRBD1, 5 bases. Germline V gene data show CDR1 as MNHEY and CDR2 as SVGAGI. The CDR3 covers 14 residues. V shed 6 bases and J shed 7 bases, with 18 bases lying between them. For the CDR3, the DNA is TGTGCCAGCAGAGTTTCCTCAGGGTTGGGTGGCTACACCTTC. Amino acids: CASRVSSGLGGYTF.

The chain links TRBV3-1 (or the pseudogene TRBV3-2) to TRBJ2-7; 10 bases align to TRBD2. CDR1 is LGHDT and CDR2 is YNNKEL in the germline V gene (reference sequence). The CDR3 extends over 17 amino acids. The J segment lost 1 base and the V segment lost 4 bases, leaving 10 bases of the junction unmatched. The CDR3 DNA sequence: TGTGCCAGCAGCCCCCCAGCGGGGGGGTGGGGTTCCTACGAGCAGTACTTC. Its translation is CASSPPAGGWGSYEQYF.

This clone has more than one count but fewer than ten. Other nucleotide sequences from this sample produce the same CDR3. The CDR3: CASSPPGDQPQHF. As DNA, the CDR3 is TGTGCCAGCAGCCCGCCCGGAGATCAGCCCCAGCATTTT. The rearrangement joins TRBV7-9 to TRBJ1-5; D uncertain. Germline-derived CDR1 and CDR2 are SEHNR and FQNEAQ (reference sequence). This CDR3 spans 13 amino acids. V lost 5 bases and J 5 bases, leaving 10 bases between the germline ends.

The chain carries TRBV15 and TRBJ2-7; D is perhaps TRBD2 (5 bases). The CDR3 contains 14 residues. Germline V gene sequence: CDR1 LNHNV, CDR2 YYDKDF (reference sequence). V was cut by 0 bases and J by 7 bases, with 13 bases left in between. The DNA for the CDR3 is TGTGCCACCAGCAGAGATCGAGGGTTCGGTGAGCAGTACTTC. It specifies CATSRDRGFGEQYF.

In nucleotides, the CDR3 is TGCGCCACCTTCCGCAGGGTGAAGGGAAGGACCTATAATTCACCCCTCCACTTT. Protein product: CATFRRVKGRTYNSPLHF. V usage is TRBV10-1 and J usage is TRBJ1-6, with a tentative D call TRBD1 (5 bases). This CDR3 region has 18 residues. CDR1 and CDR2 (germline): WNHNN, SYGVQD (reference sequence). Trimming took 10 bases from V and 2 from J, leaving 24 bases between them.

The CDR3 bases are TGTGCCAGCATAGGGGTTTCGAACACTGAAGCTTTCTTT. Its protein is CASIGVSNTEAFF. This chain uses TRBV19 with TRBJ1-1; weak D call: TRBD1 (5 bases). CDR3 size: 13 residues. CDR1 and CDR2 (germline): LNHDA, SQIVND (reference sequence). V was shortened by 9 bases and J by 1 base, with 12 bases between the two germline ends.

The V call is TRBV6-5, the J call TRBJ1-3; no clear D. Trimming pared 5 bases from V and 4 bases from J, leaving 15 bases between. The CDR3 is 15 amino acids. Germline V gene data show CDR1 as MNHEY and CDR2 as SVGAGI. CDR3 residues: CASSPEGIPGNTIYF. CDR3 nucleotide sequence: TGTGCCAGCAGTCCCGAGGGAATTCCAGGAAACACCATATATTTT.